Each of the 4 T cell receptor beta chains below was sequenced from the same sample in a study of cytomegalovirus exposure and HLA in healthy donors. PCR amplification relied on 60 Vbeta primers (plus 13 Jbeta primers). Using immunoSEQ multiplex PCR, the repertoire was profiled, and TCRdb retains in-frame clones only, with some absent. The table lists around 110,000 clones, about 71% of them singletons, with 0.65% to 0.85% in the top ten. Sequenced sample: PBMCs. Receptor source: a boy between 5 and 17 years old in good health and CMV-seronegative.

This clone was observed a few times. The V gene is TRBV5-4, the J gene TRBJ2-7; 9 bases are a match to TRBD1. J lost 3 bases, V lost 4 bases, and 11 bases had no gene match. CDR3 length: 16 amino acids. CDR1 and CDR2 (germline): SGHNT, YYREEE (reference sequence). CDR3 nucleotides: TGTGCCAGCAGCGGTCCTGACAGGGGGGTTTTCTACGAGCAGTACTTC. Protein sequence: CASSGPDRGVFYEQYF.

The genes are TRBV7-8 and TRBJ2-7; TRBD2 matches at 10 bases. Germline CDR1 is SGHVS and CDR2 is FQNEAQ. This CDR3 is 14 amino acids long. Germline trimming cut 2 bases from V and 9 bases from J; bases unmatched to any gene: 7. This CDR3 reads CASSLLAGDLGQYF. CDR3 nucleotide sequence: TGTGCCAGCAGCTTACTAGCGGGAGACTTGGGGCAGTACTTC. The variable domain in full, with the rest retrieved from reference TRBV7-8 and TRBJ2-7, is GAGVSQSPRYKVAKRGQDVALRCDPISGHVSLFWYQQALGQGPEFLTYFQNEAQLDKSGLPSDRFFAERPEGSVSTLKIQRTQQEDSAVYLCASSLLAGDLGQYFGPGTRLTVT.

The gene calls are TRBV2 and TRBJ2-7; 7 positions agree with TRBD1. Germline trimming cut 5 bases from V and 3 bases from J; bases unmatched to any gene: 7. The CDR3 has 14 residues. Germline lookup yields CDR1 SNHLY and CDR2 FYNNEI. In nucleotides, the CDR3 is TGTGCCAGCAGTCATGACAGGGTCTACTACGAGCAGTACTTC. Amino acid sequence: CASSHDRVYYEQYF.

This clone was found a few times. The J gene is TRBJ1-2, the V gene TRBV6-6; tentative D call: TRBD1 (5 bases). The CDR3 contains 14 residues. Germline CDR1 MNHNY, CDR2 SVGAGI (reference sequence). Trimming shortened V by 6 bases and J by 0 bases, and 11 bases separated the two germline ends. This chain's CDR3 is CASSLGHSNYGYTF. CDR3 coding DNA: TGTGCCAGCAGCCTAGGACACTCTAACTATGGCTACACCTTC.